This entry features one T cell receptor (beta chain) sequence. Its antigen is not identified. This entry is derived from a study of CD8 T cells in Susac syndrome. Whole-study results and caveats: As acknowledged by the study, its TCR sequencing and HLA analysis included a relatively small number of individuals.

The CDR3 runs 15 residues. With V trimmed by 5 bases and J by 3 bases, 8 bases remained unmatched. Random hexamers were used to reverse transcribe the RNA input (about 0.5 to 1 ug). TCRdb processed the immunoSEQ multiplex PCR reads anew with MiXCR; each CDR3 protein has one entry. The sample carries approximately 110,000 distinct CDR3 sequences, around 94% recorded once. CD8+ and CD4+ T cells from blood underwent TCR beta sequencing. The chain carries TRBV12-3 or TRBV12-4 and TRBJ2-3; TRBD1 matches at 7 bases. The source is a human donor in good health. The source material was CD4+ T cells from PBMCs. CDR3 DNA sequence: TGTGCCAGCAGTCCTCGGGGACAGATAACAGATACGCAGTATTTT. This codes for CASSPRGQITDTQYF.